Listed below are T cell receptor beta chains from one sample, sequenced in a study of cytotoxic CD8 clonotypes in ibrutinib-treated CLL. Sequencing used immunoSEQ multiplex PCR; TCRdb keeps in-frame clones, though not all of them. The sample has more than 200,000 clones, around three quarters seen once. The sequencing used PBMCs, collected after 24 months of ibrutinib treatment. The receptors come from a human donor with chronic lymphocytic leukemia. CDR3s include the opening cysteine and the closing phenylalanine or tryptophan.

TRBV23-1	TRBJ2-3	CASSQSTRVPTDTQYF
TRBV29-1	TRBJ1-2	CSGTGEGYGYTF
TRBV27	TRBJ2-7	CASSSSGTLPEQYF
TRBV6-5	TRBJ2-5	CASSPGQAQETQYF
TRBV4-2	TRBJ2-1	CASSQEITIEQFF
TRBV4-3	TRBJ2-7	CASSPTGQSYEQYF
TRBV2	TRBJ2-5	CASSGYREETQYF
TRBV6-5	TRBJ1-5	CASSSRDRNQPQHF
TRBV19	TRBJ2-2	CASTTGQGYTGELFF
TRBV25-1	TRBJ2-3	CASGMGLAVTDTQYF
TRBV6-5	TRBJ1-2	CASQGTGNFYGYTF
TRBV11-3	TRBJ1-1	CASSSWTGGQAFF
TRBV5-1	TRBJ2-7	CASSWTTENYEQYF
TRBV6-6	TRBJ2-1	CASSYSGLAGNEQFF
TRBV18	TRBJ2-7	CASSPPVGPTYEQYF
TRBV5-1	TRBJ2-7	CASSLVALLGPIYEQYF
TRBV27	TRBJ2-2	CASRIHPGLAGGYTGELFF
TRBV25-1	TRBJ1-3	CASSEWRNTIYF
TRBV27	TRBJ2-3	CASSSLGHTQYF
TRBV27	TRBJ1-5	CASRLGLYSNQPQHF
TRBV6-5	TRBJ2-7	CASSSQLGGSLYEQYF
TRBV5-1	TRBJ2-1	CASTLSRSEQFF
TRBV7-2	TRBJ2-3	CASIGFSTDTQYF
TRBV10-2	TRBJ1-6	CASSETGSGSPLHF
TRBV27	TRBJ2-3	CASSLERATDTQYF
TRBV9	TRBJ2-3	CASSLKIETDTQYF
TRBV7-2	TRBJ2-3	CASSLRLAGGLADTQYF
TRBV10-1	TRBJ2-3	CASSEPGLAADTQYF
TRBV7-8	TRBJ2-7	CASSSRTGSYEQYF
TRBV2	TRBJ2-3	CASSEGGSGTSIPDTQYF
TRBV6-5	TRBJ1-2	CASTMDPSKGYGYTF
TRBV6-5	TRBJ2-3	CASSPLTGGADTQYF
TRBV4-2	TRBJ2-5	CASSQGQQEQETQYF
TRBV2	TRBJ2-1	CASRGRITYNEQFF
TRBV6-1	TRBJ2-7	CASSEFGTGQYEQYF
TRBV29-1	TRBJ2-7	CSVDEGSSYEQYF
TRBV9	TRBJ2-3	CASSISGRTDTQYF
TRBV5-4	TRBJ1-2	CASSPFGGYSPANYGYTF
TRBV30	TRBJ2-5	CASDKDSQETQYF
TRBV25-1	TRBJ2-1	CASSESRSSYNEQFF
TRBV7-2	TRBJ2-1	CASSYGTQNEQFF
TRBV11-3	TRBJ2-3	CASSFSGDTQYF
TRBV27	TRBJ2-2	CASSLAFRGTGELFF